This T cell receptor beta chain comes out of a study of T cell changes during pregnancy in multiple sclerosis. Libraries were prepared by immunoSEQ multiplex PCR; TCRdb keeps only in-frame clonotypes and omits some of them. The sample shows just under 65,000 clones, 90% of them seen only once. The CDR3 totals 12 residues. Trimming removed 3 bases from V and 8 bases from J, with 9 bases in between. Germline V gene data show CDR1 as SGHNT and CDR2 as YYREEE (reference sequence). Sequences were derived from peripheral blood, sampled in the second trimester of pregnancy. This receptor was taken from a female donor in good health, enrolled as a control in a pregnancy study. This chain links TRBV5-4 with TRBJ2-1, with D maybe TRBD1 (5 bases). The CDR3 is CASSSRVDEQFF. DNA for the CDR3: TGTGCCAGCAGCTCCAGGGTTGATGAGCAGTTCTTC.